A selection of T cell receptor beta chains follows, all from one sample in a study of blood T cell repertoires in COVID-19. Clones were sequenced by immunoSEQ multiplex PCR, and TCRdb holds only the in-frame ones, with some missing. This sample yields 200,000 to 300,000 clones, of which roughly four fifths are seen a single time; around 7% belongs to the top ten. Sequences were obtained from peripheral blood. The source is a woman over 75 with COVID-19, enrolled during active disease. Both conserved end residues are part of each CDR3. A D gene is named only where the DNA matches it firmly. Some rows mark clone size as missing; the rest say once, few, many or name a class of expanded clone.

clone_size	d_call	v_call	j_call	cdr3_nt	cdr3_aa
-	-	TRBV24-1	TRBJ2-1	TGTGCCACCAGTGACCCAGCGGCAGGGGAGTGGGAGCAGTTCTTC	CATSDPAAGEWEQFF
few	-	TRBV3-1/TRBV3-2	TRBJ1-1	TGTGCCAGCAGCCAAGTAATCCAGAAGAACACTGAAGCTTTCTTT	CASSQVIQKNTEAFF
-	-	TRBV5-8	TRBJ1-5	TGTGCCAGCAGCTTGGCTGGGGCGCGACAGCCCCAGCATTTT	CASSLAGARQPQHF
-	TRBD2	TRBV4-2	TRBJ2-1	TGTGCCAGCAGCCTAAGACCGGGACTAGCATTTCGAGATGAGCAGTTCTTC	CASSLRPGLAFRDEQFF
-	TRBD2	TRBV13	TRBJ2-2	TGTGCCAGCAGCATAACTAGCGGGGCTAACACCGGGGAGCTGTTTTTT	CASSITSGANTGELFF
-	-	TRBV19	TRBJ2-1	TGTGCCAGTAGTATCGCCGGGACATCAATCTACAATGAGCAGTTCTTC	CASSIAGTSIYNEQFF
-	TRBD1	TRBV29-1	TRBJ1-1	TGCAGCCTCAGGGGGGTGGGGACTGAAGCTTTCTTT	CSLRGVGTEAFF
-	-	TRBV6-5	TRBJ2-3	TGTGCCAGCAGAGACCAGCCAGGGGCAGATACGCAGTATTTT	CASRDQPGADTQYF
-	TRBD2	TRBV11-3	TRBJ2-2	TGTGCCACCCAAAGCGGGGCTAACACCGGGGAGCTGTTTTTT	CATQSGANTGELFF
-	TRBD2	TRBV18	TRBJ2-3	TGTGCCAGCTCACCACGCGGGAGTACAGATACGCAGTATTTT	CASSPRGSTDTQYF
once	TRBD1	TRBV6-1	TRBJ1-1	TGTGCCAGCAGTGATTCGGGACAGGCGAACACTGAAGCTTTCTTT	CASSDSGQANTEAFF
few	-	TRBV7-2	TRBJ1-4	TGTGCCAGCAGCTACCAGAGGAATGAAAAACTGTTTTTT	CASSYQRNEKLFF
once	-	TRBV29-1	TRBJ2-1	TGCAGCGCCTCTAATAACTACAATGAGCAGTTCTTC	CSASNNYNEQFF
-	-	TRBV5-1	TRBJ1-2	TGCGCCAGCAGCTTGGCGGGAGTTGCTGGCGGCTACACCTTC	CASSLAGVAGGYTF
-	TRBD1	TRBV10-3	TRBJ1-6	TGTGCCATCAGTGCAACGGGACAGGGGGTATCACCCCTCCACTTT	CAISATGQGVSPLHF
-	TRBD1	TRBV4-2	TRBJ1-1	TGTGCCAGCAGCCAAGATGGGGGACAGGAGACTGAAGCTTTCTTT	CASSQDGGQETEAFF